The clone carrying this TCR beta chain was seen many times. The sample belongs to a study of early T cells in non-severe SARS-CoV-2 infection. Via MiXCR, TCRdb re-called the 5' RACE reads, giving one row per CDR3 protein. The repertoire holds about 130,000 distinct CDR3 sequences, with about 15% as singletons. This TCR derives from an adult who was a healthcare worker with PCR-confirmed SARS-CoV-2 infection or an uninfected control (not recorded which). Material: whole blood.

CDR3 sequence (DNA): TGTGCCAGCAGCTTAAGGGGGGCTAAGTTCTTC. Translated: CASSLRGAKFF. The V and J genes are TRBV7-9 and TRBJ2-1; D tentatively reads TRBD1 or TRBD2 (6 bases each). Germline V gene data show CDR1 as SEHNR and CDR2 as FQNEAQ (reference sequence). This CDR3 has 11 residues. Trimming removed 2 bases from V and 14 bases from J, with 10 bases in between.